Below, 16 T cell receptor beta chains from the same sample are listed, as sequenced in a study of beta chain features in type 1 diabetes. The study, taken as a whole, reports: Within each of all four CD4+ subsets, Type 1 diabetes patients had TCRB CDR3s that were moderately but significantly shorter.

The sequenced template was cDNA made from the entire isolated RNA. Clones were read by immunoSEQ multiplex PCR, and TCRdb kept only the in-frame ones, dropping some. The table lists roughly 730,000 clones, roughly an eighth of them singletons, with less than 0.025% in the top ten. These receptors are not linked to any known antigen. Sequencing was done on a sample of naive CD4+ T cells from blood. These receptors all stem from a man between 18 and 29 years old with type 1 diabetes.

This clone was seen more than once but under ten times. The chain links TRBV6-5 to TRBJ1-6; D remains unclear. This CDR3 is 14 amino acids long. Germline loops: CDR1 MNHEY, CDR2 SVGAGI. V lost 7 bases and J 3 bases, leaving 10 bases between the germline ends. This chain's CDR3 is CASTRDYYNSPLHF. CDR3 sequence (DNA): TGTGCCAGCACTCGGGATTACTATAATTCACCCCTCCACTTT.

This clone has a handful of counts. A junction end diverges from the germline sequence, so it may reflect a read error. V is TRBV5-1 and J is TRBJ1-2; D gene unclear. This CDR3 comprises 12 residues. Germline V CDR1 and CDR2: SGHRS, YFSETQ. The CDR3 nucleotides are TGCGCCAGCAGCTTGTCTAACAATGGCTACACCTTC. Its translation is CASSLSNNGYTF.

The chain carries TRBV6-6 and TRBJ2-1; no firm D call. Germline V gene data show CDR1 as MNHNY and CDR2 as SVGAGI (reference sequence). CDR3 size: 11 residues. Trimming removed 1 base at V and 7 bases at J, with 2 bases between. The CDR3 sequence: CASSYLNEQFF. CDR3 nucleotides: TGTGCCAGCAGTTACTTAAATGAGCAGTTCTTC.

The J gene is TRBJ2-1, the V gene TRBV5-1; TRBD1 matches 9 bases. Trimming removed 0 bases from V and 4 bases from J; junction bases left unmatched: 5. Germline CDR1 SGHRS, CDR2 YFSETQ. CDR3 length: 16 residues. The CDR3 loop is CASSLDGTGIYNEQFF. The CDR3 region has the DNA TGCGCCAGCAGCTTGGACGGGACAGGGATTTACAATGAGCAGTTCTTC.

V is TRBV15 and J is TRBJ1-1; D is possibly TRBD1 (5 bases). Germline-derived CDR1 and CDR2 are LNHNV and YYDKDF (reference sequence). V shed 3 bases and J shed 1 base, with 12 bases lying between them. CDR3 length: 15 residues. This CDR3 reads CATSSFRDPNTEAFF. In nucleotides, the CDR3 is TGTGCCACCAGCAGCTTCAGGGACCCGAACACTGAAGCTTTCTTT.

A few counts support this clone. This chain uses TRBV29-1 with TRBJ1-1; D unresolved. CDR3 length: 14 residues. Trimming pared 1 base from V and 5 bases from J, leaving 14 bases between. The germline V gene has CDR1 SQVTM and CDR2 ANQGSEA. In DNA form, the CDR3 reads TGCAGCGTTGAAGCGGGAAATGTGGGGACTGAAGCTTTCTTT. Translating it yields CSVEAGNVGTEAFF.

The chain carries TRBV19 and TRBJ1-1; a possible D gene is TRBD1 (6 bases). V was trimmed by 8 bases and J by 1 base, leaving 8 bases between them. Germline CDR1 is LNHDA and CDR2 is SQIVND (reference sequence). The CDR3 has 12 residues. CDR3 nucleotides: TGTGCCAGTTTCAGGGGGAACACTGAAGCTTTCTTT. Protein sequence: CASFRGNTEAFF.

As DNA, the CDR3 is TGTGCCAGCAGCTTGTTGGGGCAGTCGCAGTATTTT. Translation: CASSLLGQSQYF. The V and J genes are TRBV11-3 and TRBJ2-3, with a weak D call TRBD1 (5 bases). This CDR3 comprises 12 residues. V dropped 3 bases and J dropped 10 bases, with 11 bases sitting between them. Germline lookup yields CDR1 SGHNT and CDR2 YENEEA.

A few counts support this clone. The DNA of the CDR3 is TGCGCCAGCAGCTTGGGTGGACAGGCCGGAAGGGAGCAGTACTTC. It encodes CASSLGGQAGREQYF. The rearrangement uses TRBV5-1 and TRBJ2-7, with 7 bases that match TRBD1. Germline-derived CDR1 and CDR2 are SGHRS and YFSETQ. This CDR3 region has 15 residues. With V trimmed by 0 bases and J by 7 bases, 10 bases remained unmatched.

V is TRBV25-1 and J is TRBJ1-1, with D possibly TRBD1 on 5 matching bases. CDR1 is MGHDK and CDR2 is SYGVNS in the germline V gene. The V end lost 6 bases, the J end lost 5 bases, and 10 bases lay between the germline ends. This CDR3 is 12 amino acids long. CDR3 nucleotide sequence: TGTGCCAGCAGGGCAGGGAAGACTGAAGCTTTCTTT. The encoded protein is CASRAGKTEAFF.

The chain employs TRBV4-1 and TRBJ1-4; TRBD1 is a possible D gene (6 bases). CDR3 length: 18 residues. The germline V gene encodes CDR1 MGHRA and CDR2 YSYEKL. The ends were cut back, 1 base at V and 0 bases at J, with 15 bases in the middle. The chain's CDR3 is CASSQGTGRIATNEKLFF. The CDR3 DNA reads as TGCGCCAGCAGCCAAGGAACAGGGCGGATAGCAACTAATGAAAAACTGTTTTTT.

The chain has TRBV7-9 and TRBJ1-6; D is uncertain. V was shortened by 4 bases and J by 4 bases, with 14 bases between the two germline ends. The CDR3 spans 16 residues. Per germline, CDR1 SEHNR and CDR2 FQNEAQ (reference sequence). CDR3 protein: CASSSTRQDYNSPLHF. The DNA for the CDR3 is TGTGCCAGCAGCTCTACCCGCCAGGATTATAATTCACCCCTCCACTTT. The full variable domain, completed using reference TRBV7-9 and TRBJ1-6, is DTGVSQNPRHKITKRGQNVTFRCDPISEHNRLYWYRQTLGQGPEFLTYFQNEAQLEKSRLLSDRFSAERPKGSFSTLEIQRTEQGDSAMYLCASSSTRQDYNSPLHFGNGTRLTVT.

Concerning this clone itself: This sample also contains other DNA sequences that code for the same CDR3. The chain couples TRBV7-2 to TRBJ1-1; D is uncertain. This CDR3 has 13 residues. V shed 3 bases and J shed 1 base, with 6 bases lying between them. Germline V gene lookup returns CDR1 SGHTA and CDR2 FQGNSA. The CDR3 DNA reads as TGTGCCAGCAGCTTGGTTGGGAACACTGAAGCTTTCTTT. Translation gives CASSLVGNTEAFF.

The chain joins TRBV7-6 to TRBJ2-1, with 8 bases that match TRBD1. This CDR3 spans 15 amino acids. CDR1 and CDR2 from the germline V gene are SGHVS and FNYEAQ. Germline trimming cut 5 bases from V and 4 bases from J; bases unmatched to any gene: 7. In DNA, the CDR3 is TGTGCCAGCAGCGCCGGGACAGGTCTTTACAATGAGCAGTTCTTC. Translating it yields CASSAGTGLYNEQFF.

This rearrangement joins TRBV7-2 to TRBJ2-3; 12 bases map to TRBD2. V shed 2 bases and J 1 base; nucleotides not matched to a gene: 10. Germline CDR1 is SGHTA and CDR2 is FQGNSA. This CDR3 has 19 amino acids. The CDR3 nucleotides read TGTGCCAGCAGCTTAATCCTCCGACTAGCGGGGGTGCGCACAGATACGCAGTATTTT. It encodes CASSLILRLAGVRTDTQYF.

The rearrangement links TRBV18 to TRBJ2-7, with D unresolved. The CDR3 runs to 13 residues. The germline gives CDR1 KGHSH, CDR2 LQKENI. The V end was cut by 6 bases, the J end by 6 bases, with 15 bases between. The CDR3 DNA is TGTGCCAGCTCCCCCCCCGGCCCTTTCGAGCAGTACTTC. Protein: CASSPPGPFEQYF.